Shown below are 27 T cell receptor beta chains from a single sample sequenced in a study of T cell responses to AZD1222 COVID-19 vaccine (dated by TCRdb to about 2021). The time point label, as the study defines it: baseline before first vaccination. Library generation was performed with the immunoSEQ multiplex PCR assay. Here the immuneACCESS table is served through TCRdb, limited to in-frame sequences with V and J called. Missing clones are a known gap in these copies; in checked studies unresolved V genes cover under half, and the rest lacks a known reason. In all, the sample holds approximately 140,000 clones, and roughly 92% of those were seen once. The top ten hold about 5% of the sample. This material consisted of peripheral blood, taken on day 0 of AZD1222 vaccination. The origin of the receptors is an adult in good health.

V gene TRBV30 combines with J gene TRBJ2-1; D possibly corresponds to TRBD1 (5 bases). V shed 2 bases and J shed 6 bases, with 17 bases lying between them. From germline, CDR1 is GTSNPN and CDR2 SVGIG (reference sequence). This CDR3 region has 15 residues. The CDR3 coding sequence is TGTGCCTGGAGTCCCGAGCTAGGGGCTTTCAATGAGCAGTTCTTC. Its protein is CAWSPELGAFNEQFF. Full variable domain (missing parts from reference TRBV30 and TRBJ2-1): SQTIHQWPATLVQPVGSPLSLECTVEGTSNPNLYWYRQAAGRGLQLLFYSVGIGQISSEVPQNLSASRPQDRQFILSSKKLLLSDSGFYLCAWSPELGAFNEQFFGPGTRLTVL.

The chain couples TRBV27 to TRBJ1-2, with D possibly matching TRBD1 (5 bases). This CDR3 comprises 14 residues. Trimming took 2 bases from V and 5 from J, leaving 12 bases between them. The germline gives CDR1 MNHEY, CDR2 SMNVEV (reference sequence). The CDR3 loop is CASSLRGIGYGYTF. CDR3 DNA: TGTGCCAGCAGTTTAAGGGGAATCGGGTATGGCTACACCTTC.

This clone was picked up many times. The chain employs TRBV5-6 and TRBJ1-2; D unclear. CDR1 and CDR2 from the germline V gene are SGHDT and YYEEEE. V was shortened by 4 bases and J by 4 bases, with 14 bases between the two germline ends. This CDR3 spans 14 amino acids. The CDR3 spells CASSPSKGLYGYTF. DNA for the CDR3: TGTGCCAGCAGCCCCTCTAAGGGCCTCTATGGCTACACCTTC.

This chain uses TRBV28 with TRBJ2-7, with D possibly matching TRBD2 (6 bases). Germline V gene sequence: CDR1 MDHEN, CDR2 SYDVKM. Deletions cut 9 bases from V and 7 bases from J, with 16 bases between. The CDR3 has 12 amino acids. The CDR3 DNA reads TGTGCCAGAGGATCGGGAGTGGGTGAGCAGTACTTC. Translated, it gives CARGSGVGEQYF. Complete variable domain (other parts from reference TRBV28 and TRBJ2-7): DVKVTQSSRYLVKRTGEKVFLECVQDMDHENMFWYRQDPGLGLRLIYFSYDVKMKEKGDIPEGYSVSREKKERFSLILESASTNQTSMYLCARGSGVGEQYFGPGTRLTVT.

V and J are TRBV9 and TRBJ2-1, with 11 positions matching TRBD2. V lost 3 bases, J lost 8 bases, and 4 bases stayed unmatched. The CDR3 length is 14 residues. The germline V gene encodes CDR1 SGDLS and CDR2 YYNGEE. CDR3 in DNA: TGTGCCAGCAGCGCTGGACTAGCGGGCCATGAGCAGTTCTTC. The encoded protein is CASSAGLAGHEQFF.

This clone is a singleton in its sample. V usage is TRBV6-1 and J usage is TRBJ1-4; maybe TRBD1 (5 bases). This CDR3 spans 14 amino acids. Germline CDR1 reads MNHNS; CDR2 reads SASEGT. V was clipped by 6 bases and J by 8 bases, with 16 bases between them. CDR3: CASRNGAVGEKLFF. Here the CDR3 DNA reads TGTGCCAGCAGAAACGGGGCTGTTGGGGAAAAACTGTTTTTT.

In its sample, this clone was seen once. In DNA, the CDR3 is TGTGCCAGCAGCCAAGATCTTGGGGACAGCAGCTCCTATAATTCACCCCTCCACTTT. This encodes CASSQDLGDSSSYNSPLHF. The rearrangement joins TRBV4-2 to TRBJ1-6; 7 bases fit TRBD1. V lost 0 bases and J lost 0; bases outside the gene matches: 8. Germline CDR1 and CDR2: LGHNA and YNFKEQ. CDR3 size: 19 residues.

The chain is built from TRBV6-5 and TRBJ1-2; 10 bases agree with TRBD1. Germline V gene sequence: CDR1 MNHEY, CDR2 SVGAGI. V was pared by 2 bases and J by 4 bases, with 7 bases of the junction left unmatched. The CDR3 runs 16 residues. Here the CDR3 reads CASSYPGQGESYGYTF. The CDR3 region has the DNA TGTGCCAGCAGTTACCCCGGACAGGGGGAAAGCTATGGCTACACCTTC.

V gene TRBV7-3 combines with J gene TRBJ2-5; no clear D gene. Per germline, CDR1 SGHTA and CDR2 FQGTGA. The CDR3 is made up of 13 amino acids. V was shortened by 3 bases and J by 5 bases, with 10 bases between the two germline ends. The CDR3 loop reads CASSLAMSETQYF. In nucleotides, the CDR3 is TGTGCCAGCAGCTTGGCTATGAGCGAGACCCAGTACTTC. Full variable domain (outside the CDR3, taken from reference TRBV7-3 and TRBJ2-5): GAGVSQTPSNKVTEKGKYVELRCDPISGHTALYWYRQSLGQGPEFLIYFQGTGAADDSGLPNDRFFAVRPEGSVSTLKIQRTERGDSAVYLCASSLAMSETQYFGPGTRLLVL.

V is TRBV2 and J is TRBJ1-6; D unresolved. From germline, CDR1 is SNHLY and CDR2 FYNNEI. V lost 3 bases and J lost 9, with 15 bases in between. The CDR3 runs to 15 residues. CDR3 coding DNA: TGTGCCAGCAGTGAGTCCCCGGGTACCGTTTCACCCCTCCACTTT. Residues: CASSESPGTVSPLHF.

V usage is TRBV9 and J usage is TRBJ2-3; D is unclear. The CDR3 length is 14 residues. V lost 0 bases, J lost 2 bases, and 7 bases lay in between. Germline V gene lookup returns CDR1 SGDLS and CDR2 YYNGEE. Here the CDR3 DNA reads TGTGCCAGCAGCGTAGCAAGCAACACAGATACGCAGTATTTT. Residues: CASSVASNTDTQYF.

The rearrangement uses TRBV19 and TRBJ1-6; D remains ambiguous. CDR3 size: 14 residues. V lost 6 bases to trimming and J lost 2 bases, with 8 bases between them. The V gene's germline CDR1 is LNHDA and CDR2 SQIVND (reference sequence). CDR3 DNA sequence: TGTGCCAGTAGGGCCGGGGCCTATAATTCACCCCTCCACTTT. This codes for CASRAGAYNSPLHF.

The gene calls are TRBV6-2 or TRBV6-3 and TRBJ1-5; D is perhaps TRBD1 (6 bases). Germline-derived CDR1 and CDR2 are MNHEY and SVGEGT. V was pared by 3 bases and J by 4 bases, with 13 bases between. This CDR3 has 15 amino acids. The CDR3 sequence: CASSYGGTYNQPQHF. As DNA, the CDR3 is TGTGCCAGCAGTTATGGCGGGACATATAATCAGCCCCAGCATTTT.

This CDR3 is CASSPCPTDTQYF. Written as DNA, the CDR3 is TGTGCCAGCAGCCCCTGCCCCACAGATACGCAGTATTTT. The chain recombines TRBV3-1 (or the pseudogene TRBV3-2) with TRBJ2-3; no clear D gene. The V end lost 4 bases, the J end lost 2 bases, and 7 bases lay between the germline ends. From germline, CDR1 is LGHDT and CDR2 YNNKEL (reference sequence). This CDR3 has 13 residues.

This chain joins TRBV7-8 and TRBJ2-1; D perhaps matches TRBD2 (5 bases). The CDR3 contains 16 residues. The V and J ends lost 2 bases and 4 bases respectively, with 15 bases between them. The germline V gene encodes CDR1 SGHVS and CDR2 FQNEAQ. CDR3 DNA: TGTGCCAGCAGCTTAATCGTCCCAGCGGTATACAATGAGCAGTTCTTC. Its translation: CASSLIVPAVYNEQFF.

The rearrangement uses TRBV12-5 and TRBJ2-6; D not certain. Germline values: CDR1 LGHNT, CDR2 FRNRAP. V lost 0 bases and J 0 bases, leaving 12 bases between the germline ends. This CDR3 region has 18 residues. CDR3 loop: CASGLVGGTNSGANVLTF. The CDR3 nucleotides read TGTGCTAGTGGTTTGGTCGGTGGCACCAACTCTGGGGCCAACGTCCTGACTTTC. Variable domain in full (rest from reference TRBV12-5 and TRBJ2-6): DARVTQTPRHKVTEMGQEVTMRCQPILGHNTVFWYRQTMMQGLELLAYFRNRAPLDDSGMPKDRFSAEMPDATLATLKIQPSEPRDSAVYFCASGLVGGTNSGANVLTFGAGSRLTVL.

A word on this clone: This sample also contains other DNA sequences that code for the same CDR3. J is TRBJ2-5 and V is TRBV12-3 or TRBV12-4, with no clear D. The CDR3 runs to 11 residues. V shed 1 base and J shed 5 bases, with 2 bases lying between them. In nucleotides, the CDR3 is TGTGCCAGCAGTTTAGGGGAGACCCAGTACTTC. Its protein product is CASSLGETQYF.

V usage is TRBV12-2 and J usage is TRBJ2-1. TRBV12-2 is a pseudogene segment. CDR3 size: 10 residues. CDR3 nucleotide sequence: TGTGCAAGTCGCCACAATGAGCAGTTCTTC. Translating gives CASRHNEQFF.

V gene TRBV5-1 combines with J gene TRBJ2-3; D might be TRBD1 (5 bases). This CDR3 region has 19 residues. Looked up from germline, CDR1 is SGHRS and CDR2 is YFSETQ. Between the trimmed V and J ends, which lost 1 base and 2 bases, there was a span of 23 bases. The CDR3 sequence: CASSLRVRKTETFTDTQYF. CDR3 sequence (DNA): TGCGCCAGCAGCTTGCGGGTCAGGAAGACAGAAACCTTCACAGATACGCAGTATTTT. Drawing the rest from reference TRBV5-1 and TRBJ2-3, the complete variable domain is KAGVTQTPRYLIKTRGQQVTLSCSPISGHRSVSWYQQTPGQGLQFLFEYFSETQRNKGNFPGRFSGRQFSNSRSEMNVSTLELGDSALYLCASSLRVRKTETFTDTQYFGPGTRLTVL.

The chain links TRBV27 to TRBJ2-1; D gene ambiguous. Trimming left V 7 bases short and J 6 bases short, with 25 bases between. Germline assignment: CDR1 MNHEY and CDR2 SMNVEV (reference sequence). The CDR3 totals 17 residues. The CDR3 region has the DNA TGTGCCAGCACCTCGAACCTGAGGTGGGCGACAAGCAATGAGCAGTTCTTC. Residues: CASTSNLRWATSNEQFF.

The CDR3 reads CAWRGSGTGFDEQYF. As DNA, the CDR3 is TGTGCCTGGAGGGGTTCCGGGACAGGGTTCGACGAGCAGTACTTC. The chain uses TRBV30 and TRBJ2-7; TRBD1 agrees at 9 bases. V was clipped by 3 bases and J by 5 bases; unmatched bases: 11. There are 15 residues in the CDR3. The germline gives CDR1 GTSNPN, CDR2 SVGIG (reference sequence).

The J gene is TRBJ2-7, the V gene TRBV5-4; possible D gene TRBD1, 6 bases. Germline CDR1 reads SGHNT; CDR2 reads YYREEE (reference sequence). This CDR3 comprises 12 residues. V lost 4 bases, J lost 5 bases, and 10 bases lay in between. The CDR3, as DNA: TGTGCCAGCAGCCTACAGGGAGACGAGCAGTACTTC. Amino acid sequence: CASSLQGDEQYF.

This sequence joins TRBV2 and TRBJ2-5, with a weak D call TRBD2 (5 bases). CDR1 and CDR2 from the germline V gene are SNHLY and FYNNEI. The CDR3 spans 13 residues. The V gene lost 2 bases and the J gene lost 4 bases, with 8 bases spanning the gap. CDR3 sequence reads: CASSEPSLETQYF. The CDR3 coding sequence is TGTGCCAGCAGTGAACCTAGCTTAGAGACCCAGTACTTC.

The genes are TRBV9 and TRBJ2-7; D call uncertain. The germline V gene has CDR1 SGDLS and CDR2 YYNGEE. V was cut by 4 bases and J by 7 bases, with 15 bases left in between. This CDR3 comprises 13 residues. The chain's CDR3 is CASSLRSGTEQYF. CDR3 sequence (DNA): TGTGCCAGCAGCCTGCGTAGTGGTACAGAGCAGTACTTC.

The gene calls are TRBV5-5 and TRBJ1-1; D is possibly TRBD1 (5 bases). The germline gives CDR1 SGHKS, CDR2 YYEKEE (reference sequence). The CDR3 extends over 14 amino acids. V lost 2 bases, J lost 5 bases, and 13 bases lay in between. The CDR3 DNA reads TGTGCCAGCAGCTTACAGGACGGCTGGACTGAAGCTTTCTTT. It is translated as CASSLQDGWTEAFF.

This clone was recorded only once. This rearrangement joins TRBV5-4 to TRBJ2-1; TRBD2 might be the D (5 bases). The CDR3 contains 14 residues. Germline V lookup: CDR1 SGHNT, CDR2 YYREEE (reference sequence). Trimming left V 5 bases short and J 6 bases short, with 15 bases between. The CDR3 region is CASSTSFPGNEQFF. Written as DNA, the CDR3 is TGTGCCAGCAGTACTAGTTTCCCCGGCAATGAGCAGTTCTTC.

In this sample, this clone turned up once. The sample has other DNA sequences that encode this CDR3 too. The chain has TRBV7-2 and TRBJ2-1, with TRBD2 matching 9 bases. Germline lookup yields CDR1 SGHTA and CDR2 FQGNSA. The trim removed 2 bases at V and 5 bases at J, leaving 7 bases unmatched. The CDR3 is 16 residues long. CDR3: CASSLNLAGWDNEQFF. The CDR3 coding sequence is TGTGCCAGCAGCTTAAATCTAGCGGGGTGGGACAATGAGCAGTTCTTC.